This T cell receptor beta chain was captured by sequencing in a study of blood T cell repertoires in COVID-19 (TCRdb year 2020). With regard to the full study: Samples from collaborators originated in the United States, Italy and Spain and spanned both the acute and convalescent phases of COVID-19. The material from the prospective study consisted of cDNA or gDNA derived from T cells, B-cell-depleted T cells, or PBMCs. Deeply sampled blood TCRbeta repertoires from subjects exposed to, actively infected with, or recovered from COVID-19 were included in the dataset. The repertoires were released in a freely available public database meant as a resource for research on the immune response to SARS-CoV-2. The samples were drawn from the first 160 participants of the ongoing ImmuneRACE study and from over 950 subjects provided by 6 global collaborators. Nearly every sample came with metadata listing a de-identified subject ID, COVID-19 status, age in years and sex. HLA class I and class II types, where available, came from metadata supplied by the sample provider rather than from assay-based typing.

Participants in the prospective study were aged roughly 18 to 100 years, lived in more than 20 United States geographic areas, and enrolled through a virtual design. Cohort assignment in the prospective study relied on participant-reported clinical history from a screening survey and a study questionnaire. For ImmuneRACE Cohort 3, a participant was defined as recovered based on two consecutive negative NP/OP PCR tests, clearance by a healthcare professional, or resolution of symptoms. In the prospective study, whole blood, serum and a nasopharyngeal or oropharyngeal swab were collected from each participant by mobile phlebotomists. Over a roughly 2-month period, participants in the prospective study had the option of providing additional blood draws and questionnaires. Before DNA extraction, prospective study blood samples were shipped either frozen or at room temperature. This clone was seen only once. Its antigen remains undetermined. The sample holds no much larger clone one base away, and base qualities are not on file.

TCRbeta CDR3 regions were amplified from genomic DNA using the immunoSEQ Assay, a bias-controlled multiplex PCR. Per the original workflow: Within the assay, amplification of reference gene primers was used to estimate how many nucleated cells each sample contained. To quantify the absolute abundance of each unique TCRbeta CDR3 rearrangement, sequence reads were collapsed and filtered. Productive Simpson clonality was computed per sample as the square root of Simpson's diversity index over productive rearrangements. Held by TCRdb, this immuneACCESS table contains in-frame sequences only and omits some clones. Under half of the omission traces to an unresolved V gene where checked; the cause of the rest is unknown. V and J calls plus clone size are reproduced from that table; the DNA served to infer D and trimming. The sample table records hundreds of thousands of clones; over 80% of these occur just once. The biggest ten clones account for 6.8% of the sample.

The CDR3 runs 18 amino acids, cysteine and phenylalanine included. The kept DNA is CDR3 alone, 54 bases in frame from the first base. Germline trimming: 5 bases from V, 2 bases from J; junction bases outside gene matches: 11. CDR1 is given as SGHVS and CDR2 as FQNEAQ, both from the germline V gene. On the study overall, not on this receptor specifically: How much clinical and demographic metadata was included differed by source and by participant, and the metadata was provided uncurated.

This clonotype was sampled from a woman between 40 and 50 years old who had recovered from COVID-19. Sequencing used PBMCs or T cells enriched from blood (not recorded which). The rearranged chain carries TRBV7-8 and TRBJ2-3, with 12 middle bases fitting TRBD2. The CDR3 protein: CASSPPSGRAPHTDTQYF. The base sequence is TGTGCCAGCAGCCCCCCTAGCGGGAGGGCGCCCCACACAGATACGCAGTATTTT.